The T cell receptor (beta chain) under discussion was sequenced for a study of OX40 agonist ivuxolimab in advanced cancers. Regarding the complete study: Ivuxolimab was a fully human IgG2 agonistic monoclonal antibody targeting the costimulatory receptor OX40 (CD134). Intravenous ivuxolimab was administered to patients every 2 weeks at six dose levels: 0.01, 0.1, 0.3, 1.5, 3 and 10 mg/kg. Of the 50 to 55 dose-escalation patients, hepatocellular carcinoma was present in around 19, melanoma in around 15, renal cell carcinoma in 9 and head and neck cancer in 9. In the dose-escalation cohort, 65% to 90% of patients were male, and the mean age was approximately 55 years, with a range of 23 to 79. Patients were allowed to have had prior anti-PD-1, anti-PD-L1 or anti-CTLA-4 therapy, and around 37% of the dose-escalation patients had previously received checkpoint inhibitors. Partial responses occurred in three dose-escalation patients, of whom one had hepatocellular carcinoma and two had cutaneous melanoma. Peripheral TCRbeta sequencing was intended to test whether TCR sequence diversity was altered and clonal T-cell expansion was caused by ivuxolimab. The paper describes the monotherapy dose-escalation part (N of about 57 patients) of the phase I trial of ivuxolimab.

Broader findings and caveats from the paper: Clonal expansion of both CD4+ and CD8+ blood T cells was observed from baseline to week 6 at doses 0.1 to 3.0 mg/kg. In the 0.1-3.0 mg/kg groups, partial responders were among the patients with the lowest normalized peripheral clonal expansion, particularly in CD8+ T cells. The antigen specificity of the clonally expanded peripheral T cells was not determined. On average, CD8+ T cells showed more expanded clones than CD4+ T cells after ivuxolimab. Low levels of normalized T-cell clonal expansion were also seen in some patients who did not respond.

Genomic DNA was isolated from the sorted cells so that the TCRbeta CDR3 region could be sequenced. The immunoSEQ Assay was used to sequence the TCRbeta CDR3 regions. The table comes from immuneACCESS by way of TCRdb, which keeps in-frame sequences with V and J called. Part of the clones is missing from these tables; in studies checked, under half for an unresolved V gene and the rest for unknown reasons. The sample table holds tens of thousands of clones, of which around 86% were seen once. Around 2% of the sample rests with the top ten. From V the trimming removes 6 bases and from J it removes 8 bases, while the gene matches leave 7 bases of the junction unaccounted for. CDR1 and CDR2, per the germline V gene, are SNHLY and FYNNEI. Its CDR3 holds 15 amino acids, cysteine through phenylalanine. Only the CDR3 region is kept as DNA, spanning 45 bases read in frame from base 1. On this clone itself: The clone's antigen remains unknown. No much larger clone exists at a distance of one base, and base qualities are not known.

The trial excluded patients who had a history of autoimmune disease or were on systemic immunosuppression. Peripheral blood for TCR sequencing was drawn from every dose cohort at baseline, at cycle 4 day 1 and at cycle 7 day 1. The samples were drawn from a first-in-human, open-label, multicenter phase I dose-escalation trial of ivuxolimab. Adults with locally advanced or metastatic head and neck squamous cell, hepatocellular, melanoma or renal cell carcinoma were enrolled in the trial. Before TCR sequencing, CD4+ and CD8+ T cells were separately sorted from peripheral blood. The sequence was collected from an adult with an advanced solid tumor such as melanoma, head and neck, liver or kidney cancer. The rearrangement joined TRBV2 to TRBJ2-1, and 13 junction bases match TRBD2. The specimen was CD4+ or CD8+ T cells sorted from blood, collected in a trial of the OX40 agonist ivuxolimab. At the DNA level, the sequence is TGTGCCAGCAGGTCGGGACTAGCGGGAATCTATGAGCAGTTCTTC. This sequence encodes CASRSGLAGIYEQFF.